A selection of T cell receptor beta chains follows, all from one sample in a study of blood T cells in healthy people across ages. TCRdb passed the 5' RACE reads through MiXCR, listing each CDR3 protein once. The sample records more than 1,400,000 distinct CDR3 sequences, approximately 40% being singletons. Sample: blood. These receptors were obtained from a woman younger than 35 in good health. Each CDR3 is given with its conserved first and last residue. Each record gives: clone size, D gene, J gene, V gene, CDR3 DNA, CDR3 protein. The D gene is left open where the match is weak. Clone sizes are given selectively: once, few, many, or a class where the clone is expanded.

clone size: NA; D gene: TRBD1; J gene: TRBJ1-2; V gene: TRBV7-2; CDR3 DNA: TGTGCCAGCAGCCCTAGGGGGACAGGGTCTAACTATGGCTACACCTTC; CDR3 protein: CASSPRGTGSNYGYTF
clone size: few; D gene: NA; J gene: TRBJ1-1; V gene: TRBV5-1; CDR3 DNA: TGCGCCAGCAGCTTGGCCGGGATGGCCTCGGGCACTGAAGCTTTCTTT; CDR3 protein: CASSLAGMASGTEAFF
clone size: NA; D gene: NA; J gene: TRBJ2-7; V gene: TRBV7-2; CDR3 DNA: TGTGCCAGCAGCTTTCGACTAGACGCGCCTGAGCAGTACTTC; CDR3 protein: CASSFRLDAPEQYF
clone size: NA; D gene: TRBD2; J gene: TRBJ2-7; V gene: TRBV5-1; CDR3 DNA: TGCACCAGCAGCATTGGACTAGCGGGGACCTACGAGCAGTACTTC; CDR3 protein: CTSSIGLAGTYEQYF
clone size: NA; D gene: NA; J gene: TRBJ1-5; V gene: TRBV7-2; CDR3 DNA: TGTGCCAGCAGCCCGGACCATAGCAATCAGCCCCAGCATTTT; CDR3 protein: CASSPDHSNQPQHF
clone size: NA; D gene: NA; J gene: TRBJ2-7; V gene: TRBV12-3/TRBV12-4; CDR3 DNA: TGTGCCAGCAGCCCTAGTGGAAAAGGAGATGAGCAGTACTTC; CDR3 protein: CASSPSGKGDEQYF
clone size: NA; D gene: TRBD1; J gene: TRBJ1-2; V gene: TRBV5-1; CDR3 DNA: TGCGCCAGCAGCCCCACCGATAGACAGGGTCAGGGTGGCTACACCTTC; CDR3 protein: CASSPTDRQGQGGYTF
clone size: NA; D gene: NA; J gene: TRBJ2-6; V gene: TRBV2; CDR3 DNA: TGTGCCAGTGGTACCTCTTCTGGGGCCAACGTCCTGACTTTC; CDR3 protein: CASGTSSGANVLTF
clone size: few; D gene: NA; J gene: TRBJ2-1; V gene: TRBV10-1; CDR3 DNA: TGCGCCAGCAGTGAGACGGACGTCCATGAGCAGTTCTTC; CDR3 protein: CASSETDVHEQFF
clone size: few; D gene: TRBD2; J gene: TRBJ2-3; V gene: TRBV28; CDR3 DNA: TGTGCCAGCAAGTCCCTTCTAGCGGGAGATAAGAATACGCAGTATTTT; CDR3 protein: CASKSLLAGDKNTQYF
clone size: NA; D gene: NA; J gene: TRBJ2-7; V gene: TRBV29-1; CDR3 DNA: TGCAGCGTTGAAGTAGGAACTAAAAACGAGCAGTACTTC; CDR3 protein: CSVEVGTKNEQYF